This TCR beta chain originates from a study of cytomegalovirus exposure and HLA in healthy donors. The CDR3 totals 15 residues. V lost 4 bases to trimming and J lost 1 base, with 10 bases between them. Germline CDR1 is MNHEY and CDR2 is SVGAGI. Primers included in the PCR were 60 Vbeta and 13 Jbeta primers. TCRdb's copy holds only in-frame clones and misses some; the assay was immunoSEQ multiplex PCR. The sample lists around 120,000 clones; about four fifths were seen once. The sequence was obtained from a female donor in good health and CMV-seropositive. The rearrangement joins TRBV6-5 to TRBJ2-2; possible D gene TRBD1, 6 bases. Sequenced sample: PBMCs. CDR3 nucleotide sequence: TGTGCCAGCAGTTTAGTCAGGGGGAACACCGGGGAGCTGTTTTTT. Residues: CASSLVRGNTGELFF.